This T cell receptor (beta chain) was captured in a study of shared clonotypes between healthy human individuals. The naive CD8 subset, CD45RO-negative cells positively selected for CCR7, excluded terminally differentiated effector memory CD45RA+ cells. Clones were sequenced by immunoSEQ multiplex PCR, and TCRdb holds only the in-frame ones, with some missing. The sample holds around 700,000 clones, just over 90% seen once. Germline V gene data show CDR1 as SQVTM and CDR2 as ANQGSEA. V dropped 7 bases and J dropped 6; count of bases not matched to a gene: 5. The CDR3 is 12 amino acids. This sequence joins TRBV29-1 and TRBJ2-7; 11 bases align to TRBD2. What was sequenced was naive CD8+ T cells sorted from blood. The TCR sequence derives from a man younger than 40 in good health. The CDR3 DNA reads TGCAGCGCCACTAGCGGGAGCTCCGAGCAGTACTTC. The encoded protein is CSATSGSSEQYF.